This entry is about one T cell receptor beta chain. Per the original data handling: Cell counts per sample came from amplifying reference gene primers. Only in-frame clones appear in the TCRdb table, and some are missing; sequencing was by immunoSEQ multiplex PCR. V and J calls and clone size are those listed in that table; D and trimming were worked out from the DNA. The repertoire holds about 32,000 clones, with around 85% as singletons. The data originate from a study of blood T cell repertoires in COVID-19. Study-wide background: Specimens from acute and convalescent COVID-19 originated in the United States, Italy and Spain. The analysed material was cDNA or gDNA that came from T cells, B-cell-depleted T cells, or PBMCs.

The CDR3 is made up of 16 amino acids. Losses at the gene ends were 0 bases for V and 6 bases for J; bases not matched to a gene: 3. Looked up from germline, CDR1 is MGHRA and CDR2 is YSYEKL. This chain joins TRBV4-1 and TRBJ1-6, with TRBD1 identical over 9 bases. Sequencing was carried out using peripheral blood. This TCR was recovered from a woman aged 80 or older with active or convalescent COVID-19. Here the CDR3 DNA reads TGCGCCAGCAGCCAAGATATGGGACAGGGTAATTCACCCCTCCACTTT. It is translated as CASSQDMGQGNSPLHF.